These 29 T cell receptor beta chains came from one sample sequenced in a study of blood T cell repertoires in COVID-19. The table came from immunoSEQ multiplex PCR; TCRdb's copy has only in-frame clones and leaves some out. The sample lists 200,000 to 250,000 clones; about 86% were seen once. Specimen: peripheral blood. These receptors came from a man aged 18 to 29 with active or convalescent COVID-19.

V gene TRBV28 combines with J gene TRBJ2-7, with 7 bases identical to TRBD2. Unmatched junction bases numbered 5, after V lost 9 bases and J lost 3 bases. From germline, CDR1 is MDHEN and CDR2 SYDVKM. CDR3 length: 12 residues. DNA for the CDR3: TGTGCCAGTACTAGCGCAAACTACGAGCAGTACTTC. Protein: CASTSANYEQYF.

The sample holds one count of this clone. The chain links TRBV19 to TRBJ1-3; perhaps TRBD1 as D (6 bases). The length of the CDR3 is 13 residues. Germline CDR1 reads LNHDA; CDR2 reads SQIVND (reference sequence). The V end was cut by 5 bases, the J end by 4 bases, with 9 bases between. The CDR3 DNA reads TGTGCCAGTAGTCCCGGGACAGGAAACACCATATATTTT. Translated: CASSPGTGNTIYF.

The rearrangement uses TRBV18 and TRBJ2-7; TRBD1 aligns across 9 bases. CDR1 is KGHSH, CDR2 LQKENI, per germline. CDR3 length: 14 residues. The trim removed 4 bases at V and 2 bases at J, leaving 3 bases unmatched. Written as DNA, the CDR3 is TGTGCCAGCTCACAGGGACAGGGACCCTACGAGCAGTACTTC. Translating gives CASSQGQGPYEQYF. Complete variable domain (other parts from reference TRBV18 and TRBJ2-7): NAGVMQNPRHLVRRRGQEARLRCSPMKGHSHVYWYRQLPEEGLKFMVYLQKENIIDESGMPKERFSAEFPKEGPSILRIQQVVRGDSAAYFCASSQGQGPYEQYFGPGTRLTVT.

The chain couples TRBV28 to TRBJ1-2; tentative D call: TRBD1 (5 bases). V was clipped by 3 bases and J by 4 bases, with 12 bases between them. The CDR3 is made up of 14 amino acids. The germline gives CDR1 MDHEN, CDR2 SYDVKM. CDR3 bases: TGTGCCAGCAGTTTTGGCCAGGGTGCCTATGGCTACACCTTC. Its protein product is CASSFGQGAYGYTF.

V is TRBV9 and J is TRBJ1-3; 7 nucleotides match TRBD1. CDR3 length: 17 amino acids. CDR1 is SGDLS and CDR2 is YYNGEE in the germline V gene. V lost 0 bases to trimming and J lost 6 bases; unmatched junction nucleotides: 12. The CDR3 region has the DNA TGTGCCAGCAGCGTAGAAGAAAGGGGGCTGCTCCCAAACACCATATATTTT. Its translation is CASSVEERGLLPNTIYF.

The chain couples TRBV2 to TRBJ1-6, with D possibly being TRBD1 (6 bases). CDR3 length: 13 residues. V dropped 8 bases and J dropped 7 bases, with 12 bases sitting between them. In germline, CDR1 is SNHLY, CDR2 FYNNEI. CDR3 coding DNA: TGTGCCAGCTTGACAGGTCCGAATTCACCCCTCCACTTT. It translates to CASLTGPNSPLHF.

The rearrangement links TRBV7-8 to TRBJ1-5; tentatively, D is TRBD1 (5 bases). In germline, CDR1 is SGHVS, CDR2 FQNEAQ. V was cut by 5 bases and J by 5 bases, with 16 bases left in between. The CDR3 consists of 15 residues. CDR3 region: CASSPRVGTDQPQHF. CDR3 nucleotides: TGTGCCAGCAGCCCCAGGGTTGGAACAGATCAGCCCCAGCATTTT.

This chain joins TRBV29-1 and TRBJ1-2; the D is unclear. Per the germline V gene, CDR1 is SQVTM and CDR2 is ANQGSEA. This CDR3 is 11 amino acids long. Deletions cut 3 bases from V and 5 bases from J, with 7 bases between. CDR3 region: CSVERGYGYTF. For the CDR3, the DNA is TGCAGCGTTGAGCGGGGATATGGCTACACCTTC.

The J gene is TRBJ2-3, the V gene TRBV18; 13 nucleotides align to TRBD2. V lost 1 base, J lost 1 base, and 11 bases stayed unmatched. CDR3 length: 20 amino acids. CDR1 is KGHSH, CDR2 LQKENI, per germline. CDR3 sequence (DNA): TGTGCCAGCTCACCACTCGGACTAGCGGGAGTGTCAACCGGCACAGATACGCAGTATTTT. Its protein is CASSPLGLAGVSTGTDTQYF. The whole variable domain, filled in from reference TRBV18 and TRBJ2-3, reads NAGVMQNPRHLVRRRGQEARLRCSPMKGHSHVYWYRQLPEEGLKFMVYLQKENIIDESGMPKERFSAEFPKEGPSILRIQQVVRGDSAAYFCASSPLGLAGVSTGTDTQYFGPGTRLTVL.

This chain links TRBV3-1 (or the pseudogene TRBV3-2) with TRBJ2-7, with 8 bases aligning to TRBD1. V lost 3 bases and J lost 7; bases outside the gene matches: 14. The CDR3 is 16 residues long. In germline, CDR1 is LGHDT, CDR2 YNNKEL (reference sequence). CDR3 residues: CASSHGWDRRIGEQYF. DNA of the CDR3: TGTGCCAGCAGCCACGGCTGGGACAGGAGGATAGGGGAGCAGTACTTC.

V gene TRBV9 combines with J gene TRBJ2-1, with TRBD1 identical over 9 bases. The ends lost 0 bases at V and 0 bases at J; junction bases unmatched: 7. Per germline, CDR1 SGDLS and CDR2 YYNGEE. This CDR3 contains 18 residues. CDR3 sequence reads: CASSVASVGQGSYNEQFF. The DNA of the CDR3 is TGTGCCAGCAGCGTAGCTTCTGTGGGACAGGGCTCCTACAATGAGCAGTTCTTC.

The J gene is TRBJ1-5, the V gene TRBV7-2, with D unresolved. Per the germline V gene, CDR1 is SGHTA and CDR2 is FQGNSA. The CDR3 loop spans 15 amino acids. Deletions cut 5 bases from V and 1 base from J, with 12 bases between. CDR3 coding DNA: TGTGCCAGCAGCCTCGTAACGAGCAGCAATCAGCCCCAGCATTTT. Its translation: CASSLVTSSNQPQHF.

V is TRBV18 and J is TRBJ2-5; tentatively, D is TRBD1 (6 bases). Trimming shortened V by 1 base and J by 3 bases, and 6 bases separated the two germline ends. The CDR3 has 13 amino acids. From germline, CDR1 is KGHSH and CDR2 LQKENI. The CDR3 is CASSPRTEETQYF. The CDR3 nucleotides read TGTGCCAGCTCACCACGGACAGAAGAGACCCAGTACTTC.

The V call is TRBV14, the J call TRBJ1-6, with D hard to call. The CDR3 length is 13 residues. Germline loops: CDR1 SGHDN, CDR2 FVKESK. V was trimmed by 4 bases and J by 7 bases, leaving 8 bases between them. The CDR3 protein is CASSPAGNSPLHF. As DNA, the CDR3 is TGTGCCAGCAGCCCCGCGGGCAATTCACCCCTCCACTTT.

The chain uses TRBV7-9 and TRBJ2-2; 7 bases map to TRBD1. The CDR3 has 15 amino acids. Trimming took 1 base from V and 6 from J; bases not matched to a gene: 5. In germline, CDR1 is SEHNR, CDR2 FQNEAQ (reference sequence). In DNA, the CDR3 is TGTGCCAGCAGCTTAGGGGTGACAGGGTCCGGGGAGCTGTTTTTT. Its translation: CASSLGVTGSGELFF. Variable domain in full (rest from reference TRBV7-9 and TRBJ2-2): DTGVSQNPRHKITKRGQNVTFRCDPISEHNRLYWYRQTLGQGPEFLTYFQNEAQLEKSRLLSDRFSAERPKGSFSTLEIQRTEQGDSAMYLCASSLGVTGSGELFFGEGSRLTVL.

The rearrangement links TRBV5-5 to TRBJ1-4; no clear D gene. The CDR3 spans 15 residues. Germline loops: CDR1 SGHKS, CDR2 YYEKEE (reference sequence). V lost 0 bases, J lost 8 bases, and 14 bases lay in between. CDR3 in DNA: TGTGCCAGCAGCTTGGCCCCCCCGGCGGAGGAAAAACTGTTTTTT. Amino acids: CASSLAPPAEEKLFF. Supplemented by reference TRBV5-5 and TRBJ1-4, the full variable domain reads DAGVTQSPTHLIKTRGQQVTLRCSPISGHKSVSWYQQVLGQGPQFIFQYYEKEERGRGNFPDRFSARQFPNYSSELNVNALLLGDSALYLCASSLAPPAEEKLFFGSGTQLSVL.

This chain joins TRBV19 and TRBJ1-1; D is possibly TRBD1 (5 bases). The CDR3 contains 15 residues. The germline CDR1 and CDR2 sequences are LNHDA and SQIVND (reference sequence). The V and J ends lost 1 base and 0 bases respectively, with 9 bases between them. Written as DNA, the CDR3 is TGTGCCAGTAGTATAGCGGGCAGGGTGAACACTGAAGCTTTCTTT. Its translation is CASSIAGRVNTEAFF.

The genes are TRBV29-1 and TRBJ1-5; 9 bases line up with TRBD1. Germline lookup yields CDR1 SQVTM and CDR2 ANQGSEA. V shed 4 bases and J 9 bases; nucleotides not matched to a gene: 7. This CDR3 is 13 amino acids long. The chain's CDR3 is CSVGDRAAGPQHF. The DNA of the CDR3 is TGCAGCGTTGGGGACAGGGCTGCGGGGCCCCAGCATTTT. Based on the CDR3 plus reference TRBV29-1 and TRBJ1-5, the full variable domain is SAVISQKPSRDICQRGTSLTIQCQVDSQVTMMFWYRQQPGQSLTLIATANQGSEATYESGFVIDKFPISRPNLTFSTLTVSNMSPEDSSIYLCSVGDRAAGPQHFGDGTRLSIL.

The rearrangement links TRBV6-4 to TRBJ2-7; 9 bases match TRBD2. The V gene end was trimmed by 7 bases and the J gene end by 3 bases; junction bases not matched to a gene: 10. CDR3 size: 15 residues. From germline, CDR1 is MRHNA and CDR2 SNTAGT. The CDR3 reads CASMSLAGISYEQYF. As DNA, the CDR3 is TGTGCCAGCATGAGTCTAGCGGGAATCAGCTACGAGCAGTACTTC.

The CDR3 bases are TGTGCCACCAGCAGAGATGGGGCGGGAGTGGAGACCCAGTACTTC. Translated, it gives CATSRDGAGVETQYF. The V and J genes are TRBV15 and TRBJ2-5, with 7 bases that match TRBD2. Germline-derived CDR1 and CDR2 are LNHNV and YYDKDF (reference sequence). This CDR3 comprises 15 residues. Losses at the gene ends were 0 bases for V and 5 bases for J; bases not matched to a gene: 6.

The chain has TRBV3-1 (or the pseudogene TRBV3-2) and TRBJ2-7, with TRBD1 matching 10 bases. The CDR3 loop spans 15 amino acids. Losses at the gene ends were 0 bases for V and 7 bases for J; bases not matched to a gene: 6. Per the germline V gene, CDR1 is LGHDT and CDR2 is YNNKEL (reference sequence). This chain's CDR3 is CASSQDWTGGSEQYF. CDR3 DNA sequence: TGTGCCAGCAGCCAAGATTGGACAGGGGGATCAGAGCAGTACTTC.

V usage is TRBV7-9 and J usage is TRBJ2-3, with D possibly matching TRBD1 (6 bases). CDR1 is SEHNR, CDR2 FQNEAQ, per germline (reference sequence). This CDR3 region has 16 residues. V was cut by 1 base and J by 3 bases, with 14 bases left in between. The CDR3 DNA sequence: TGTGCCAGCAGCTTAGGGACAGAGAAAGTAACAGATACGCAGTATTTT. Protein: CASSLGTEKVTDTQYF.

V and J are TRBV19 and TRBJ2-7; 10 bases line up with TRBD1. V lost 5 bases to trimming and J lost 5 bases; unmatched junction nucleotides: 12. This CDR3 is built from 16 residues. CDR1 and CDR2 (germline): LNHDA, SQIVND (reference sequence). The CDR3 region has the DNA TGTGCCAGTAGTGTAGTAGGGGACAGGGGCTTCAACGAGCAGTACTTC. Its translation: CASSVVGDRGFNEQYF.

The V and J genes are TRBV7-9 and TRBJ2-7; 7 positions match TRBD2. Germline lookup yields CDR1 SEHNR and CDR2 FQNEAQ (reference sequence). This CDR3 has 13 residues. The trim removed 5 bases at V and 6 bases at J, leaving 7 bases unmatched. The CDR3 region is CASSAGLFPEQYF. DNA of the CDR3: TGTGCCAGCAGCGCGGGACTATTCCCCGAGCAGTACTTC.

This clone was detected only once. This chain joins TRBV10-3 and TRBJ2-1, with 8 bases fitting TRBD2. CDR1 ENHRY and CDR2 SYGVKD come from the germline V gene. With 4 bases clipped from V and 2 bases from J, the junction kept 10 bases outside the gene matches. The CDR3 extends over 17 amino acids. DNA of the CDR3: TGTGCCATCAGTGTGCCCCGGGGGGGAGCCCCCTACAATGAGCAGTTCTTC. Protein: CAISVPRGGAPYNEQFF.

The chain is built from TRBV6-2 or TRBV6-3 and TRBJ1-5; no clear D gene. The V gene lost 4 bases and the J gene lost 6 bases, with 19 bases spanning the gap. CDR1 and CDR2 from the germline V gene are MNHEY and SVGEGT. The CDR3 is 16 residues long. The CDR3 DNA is TGTGCCAGCAGTTGGACGGACTTGGGGTTGGGTCAGCCCCAGCATTTT. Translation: CASSWTDLGLGQPQHF.

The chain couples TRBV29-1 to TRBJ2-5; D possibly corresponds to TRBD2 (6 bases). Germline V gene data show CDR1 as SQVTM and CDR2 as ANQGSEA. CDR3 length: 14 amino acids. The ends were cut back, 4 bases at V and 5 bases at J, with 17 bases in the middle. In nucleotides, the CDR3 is TGCAGCGTTGTCCTGACTAGTCTGGGGGAGACCCAGTACTTC. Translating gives CSVVLTSLGETQYF.

The DNA for the CDR3 is TGCGCCAGCGGGGATAGGGACTTGGGGACTGAAGCTTTCTTT. Its translation: CASGDRDLGTEAFF. V gene TRBV5-1 combines with J gene TRBJ1-1; D perhaps matches TRBD1 (5 bases). Germline V gives CDR1 SGHRS, CDR2 YFSETQ. Between the trimmed V and J ends, which lost 7 bases and 5 bases, there was a span of 18 bases. The CDR3 consists of 14 residues.

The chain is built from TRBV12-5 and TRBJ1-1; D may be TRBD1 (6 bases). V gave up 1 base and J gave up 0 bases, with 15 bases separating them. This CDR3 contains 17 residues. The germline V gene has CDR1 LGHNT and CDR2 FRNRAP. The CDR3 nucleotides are TGTGCTAGTGGTTTGGGCACGAAAACAGGGATGAACACTGAAGCTTTCTTT. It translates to CASGLGTKTGMNTEAFF.